This T cell receptor beta chain was identified during a study of immune evolution from preneoplasia to lung adenocarcinoma. Background on the study: HLA loss of heterozygosity: roughly 6.4% AIS, over 12% MIA, over 25% ADC, none AAH.

Resections took place in Japan or China from about 2014 to 2018. Histologic diagnosis was independently verified by two lung pathologists. Nucleic acids came from premalignant or tumor cells enriched by macro-dissection. V shed 5 bases and J 1 base; nucleotides not matched to a gene: 2. The CDR3 contains 16 residues. CDR1 is LNHDA and CDR2 is SQIVND in the germline V gene (reference sequence). TCRdb keeps only in-frame clones here, not all; method: immunoSEQ multiplex PCR. The table has some 37,000 clones, 74% seen once; the top ten hold about 6.5%. The chain couples TRBV19 to TRBJ2-3; 14 bases agree with TRBD2. The TCR was taken from a person between 60 and 69 years old with lung adenocarcinoma. Sequenced input: FFPE invasive lung adenocarcinoma tissue. The CDR3, as DNA: TGTGCCAGTAGTCAGACTAGCGGGAGGGGCACAGATACGCAGTATTTT. It is translated as CASSQTSGRGTDTQYF.